Below, 24 T cell receptor beta chains from the same sample are listed, as sequenced in a study of blood T cell repertoires in COVID-19. The data were produced by immunoSEQ multiplex PCR, yet TCRdb's version contains in-frame clones alone and is incomplete. This sample has about 280,000 clones; less than 85% occur once, and the top ten carry 2.5%. Sequencing input: PBMCs or T cells enriched from blood (not recorded which). These receptors all come from a woman aged 45 to 65 who had recovered from COVID-19.

This chain connects TRBV5-4 to TRBJ2-5; 10 bases agree with TRBD2. Germline loops: CDR1 SGHNT, CDR2 YYREEE (reference sequence). The CDR3 totals 17 residues. V was pared by 1 base and J by 4 bases, with 10 bases of the junction left unmatched. CDR3 sequence: CASSLSLAGAGGETQYF. The CDR3 DNA reads TGTGCCAGCAGCTTGTCTCTAGCGGGGGCCGGGGGAGAGACCCAGTACTTC.

The genes are TRBV15 and TRBJ1-6, with D possibly TRBD1 on 5 matching bases. This CDR3 is built from 16 residues. The germline V gene encodes CDR1 LNHNV and CDR2 YYDKDF (reference sequence). Trimming removed 0 bases from V and 5 bases from J, with 11 bases in between. CDR3 sequence reads: CATSRDLGLNNSPLHF. As DNA, the CDR3 is TGTGCCACCAGCAGAGATCTGGGGCTTAATAATTCACCCCTCCACTTT.

This clone came up a few times. The chain carries TRBV30 and TRBJ1-4; TRBD1 matches at 8 bases. The CDR3 contains 12 residues. CDR1 GTSNPN and CDR2 SVGIG come from the germline V gene (reference sequence). V lost 7 bases, J lost 8 bases, and 6 bases stayed unmatched. CDR3 bases: TGTGCCTCCCAGGGGGCTGGAGAAAAACTGTTTTTT. This sequence encodes CASQGAGEKLFF.

A single count supports this clone. This chain connects TRBV5-1 to TRBJ1-1, with 7 bases that match TRBD1. The CDR3 runs 15 residues. The germline gives CDR1 SGHRS, CDR2 YFSETQ. V was clipped by 2 bases and J by 3 bases; unmatched bases: 7. CDR3 loop: CASSFMTGTDTEAFF. The CDR3 bases are TGCGCCAGCAGCTTCATGACAGGGACGGACACTGAAGCTTTCTTT.

This clone appeared once. The rearrangement joins TRBV11-2 to TRBJ2-7; 8 bases are a match to TRBD2. CDR3 length: 16 amino acids. The J segment lost 2 bases and the V segment lost 1 base, leaving 7 bases of the junction unmatched. Germline V gives CDR1 SGHAT, CDR2 FQNNGV. The CDR3 bases are TGTGCCAGCAGCTTAGTGGGGACTAGTAATACCTACGAGCAGTACTTC. It is translated as CASSLVGTSNTYEQYF. Full variable domain (rest looked up from reference TRBV11-2 and TRBJ2-7): EAGVAQSPRYKIIEKRQSVAFWCNPISGHATLYWYQQILGQGPKLLIQFQNNGVVDDSQLPKDRFSAERLKGVDSTLKIQPAKLEDSAVYLCASSLVGTSNTYEQYFGPGTRLTVT.

The chain combines TRBV7-2 with TRBJ2-3; TRBD2 agrees at 13 bases. Germline loops: CDR1 SGHTA, CDR2 FQGNSA. The length of the CDR3 is 19 residues. V was clipped by 4 bases and J by 4 bases; unmatched bases: 14. For the CDR3, the DNA is TGTGCCAGCAGCTCCGATCCGAGGACTAGCGGGAGTTCCGCAGATACGCAGTATTTT. It encodes CASSSDPRTSGSSADTQYF.

The J gene is TRBJ1-1, the V gene TRBV2; D gene unclear. Trimming took 8 bases from V and 5 from J, leaving 12 bases between them. This CDR3 is 12 amino acids long. CDR1 is SNHLY and CDR2 is FYNNEI in the germline V gene. CDR3 in amino acids: CASESGYTEAFF. CDR3 sequence (DNA): TGTGCCAGCGAAAGCGGTTATACTGAAGCTTTCTTT.

This rearrangement joins TRBV4-1 to TRBJ1-2; the D gene is possibly TRBD1 (5 bases). V gave up 0 bases and J gave up 5 bases, with 13 bases separating them. This CDR3 comprises 15 residues. Germline CDR1 and CDR2: MGHRA and YSYEKL. The CDR3 here is CASSQDLGGGYGYTF. For the CDR3, the DNA is TGCGCCAGCAGCCAAGATTTGGGTGGGGGGTATGGCTACACCTTC.

This chain connects TRBV19 to TRBJ1-1, with TRBD1 as a possible D gene (6 bases). The germline V gene encodes CDR1 LNHDA and CDR2 SQIVND (reference sequence). The CDR3 sequence is 14 residues long. V was shortened by 7 bases and J by 5 bases, with 17 bases between the two germline ends. CDR3 coding DNA: TGTGCCAGTAATATTCCAGGGGTGGGAACTGAAGCTTTCTTT. It yields the protein CASNIPGVGTEAFF.

This clone was seen more than once but under ten times. The chain links TRBV30 to TRBJ1-6, with 7 bases aligning to TRBD1. CDR1 and CDR2 (germline): GTSNPN, SVGIG (reference sequence). The CDR3 extends over 14 amino acids. Trimming took 7 bases from V and 5 from J; bases not matched to a gene: 8. This chain's CDR3 is CASRGQQDNSPLHF. The CDR3 DNA reads as TGTGCCTCAAGGGGGCAACAGGATAATTCACCCCTCCACTTT.

This rearrangement joins TRBV27 to TRBJ2-1, with 7 bases aligning to TRBD2. The CDR3 consists of 14 residues. V shed 2 bases, J shed 7 bases, and the junction held 5 bases outside the gene matches. Germline V lookup: CDR1 MNHEY, CDR2 SMNVEV (reference sequence). The CDR3 protein is CASSLTGGGNEQFF. The CDR3 DNA reads TGTGCCAGCAGTTTAACTGGGGGGGGGAATGAGCAGTTCTTC.

The V call is TRBV7-3, the J call TRBJ2-7; no reliable D call. Germline-derived CDR1 and CDR2 are SGHTA and FQGTGA. V gave up 4 bases and J gave up 0 bases, with 10 bases separating them. The CDR3 length is 14 residues. As DNA, the CDR3 is TGTGCCAGCAGCTCCTCCCTAAGCTCCTACGAGCAGTACTTC. Amino acids: CASSSSLSSYEQYF.

The CDR3 sequence is CASRGQQGYEQYF. In nucleotides, the CDR3 is TGTGCCAGCAGAGGTCAACAGGGATACGAGCAGTACTTC. The chain recombines TRBV25-1 with TRBJ2-7, with D possibly TRBD1 on 6 matching bases. The length of the CDR3 is 13 residues. Germline V CDR1 and CDR2: MGHDK, SYGVNS. The germline V and J ends were trimmed by 6 bases and 4 bases, with 13 bases remaining between them.

This clone appeared once. The chain uses TRBV7-8 and TRBJ1-2; D not resolved. Germline-derived CDR1 and CDR2 are SGHVS and FQNEAQ. V was pared by 5 bases and J by 4 bases, with 11 bases between. This CDR3 has 13 residues. CDR3 in amino acids: CASSPRTTYGYTF. Written as DNA, the CDR3 is TGTGCCAGCAGCCCTCGGACTACCTATGGCTACACCTTC.

The gene calls are TRBV5-1 and TRBJ1-1, with TRBD1 matching 7 bases. Looked up from germline, CDR1 is SGHRS and CDR2 is YFSETQ. This CDR3 comprises 15 residues. V shed 0 bases, J shed 4 bases, and the junction held 6 bases outside the gene matches. The CDR3 loop reads CASSLVPGGSTEAFF. The CDR3, as DNA: TGCGCCAGCAGCTTGGTTCCAGGGGGGAGCACTGAAGCTTTCTTT.

This clone has just a few counts. The chain carries TRBV18 and TRBJ1-2; 7 bases line up with TRBD1. This CDR3 has 15 residues. Germline assignment: CDR1 KGHSH and CDR2 LQKENI. V dropped 1 base and J dropped 2; count of bases not matched to a gene: 4. The CDR3 loop is CASSPQTGNNYGYTF. DNA for the CDR3: TGTGCCAGCTCACCACAGACAGGGAACAACTATGGCTACACCTTC. The full variable domain, its missing parts supplied by reference TRBV18 and TRBJ1-2, is NAGVMQNPRHLVRRRGQEARLRCSPMKGHSHVYWYRQLPEEGLKFMVYLQKENIIDESGMPKERFSAEFPKEGPSILRIQQVVRGDSAAYFCASSPQTGNNYGYTFGSGTRLTVV.

The rearrangement uses TRBV2 and TRBJ1-2, with 12 bases aligning to TRBD1. The V gene end was trimmed by 4 bases and the J gene end by 8 bases; junction bases not matched to a gene: 5. This CDR3 spans 14 amino acids. In germline, CDR1 is SNHLY, CDR2 FYNNEI. The CDR3 is CASSGGQGAPGYTF. The CDR3 DNA reads as TGTGCCAGCAGTGGGGGACAGGGGGCGCCGGGCTACACCTTC.

The chain has TRBV5-1 and TRBJ2-7; D perhaps matches TRBD1 (6 bases). V was shortened by 2 bases and J by 3 bases, with 6 bases between the two germline ends. The germline V gene encodes CDR1 SGHRS and CDR2 YFSETQ. This CDR3 comprises 12 residues. CDR3 nucleotide sequence: TGCGCCAGCAGCTTCAGGGGCTACGAGCAGTACTTC. This gives the protein CASSFRGYEQYF. The full variable domain, in which reference TRBV5-1 and TRBJ2-7 provide the parts outside the CDR3, is KAGVTQTPRYLIKTRGQQVTLSCSPISGHRSVSWYQQTPGQGLQFLFEYFSETQRNKGNFPGRFSGRQFSNSRSEMNVSTLELGDSALYLCASSFRGYEQYFGPGTRLTVT.

The V gene is TRBV19, the J gene TRBJ1-3, with D possibly matching TRBD1 (5 bases). V was clipped by 3 bases and J by 0 bases, with 6 bases between them. The CDR3 extends over 14 amino acids. Germline V CDR1 and CDR2: LNHDA, SQIVND (reference sequence). For the CDR3, the DNA is TGTGCCAGTAGTATTGGGGCCTCTGGAAACACCATATATTTT. It translates to CASSIGASGNTIYF.

This clone came up once. The rearrangement links TRBV7-8 to TRBJ1-2; TRBD1 matches at 8 bases. Per germline, CDR1 SGHVS and CDR2 FQNEAQ. J was trimmed by 4 bases and V by 1 base; bases with no gene match: 5. CDR3 length: 15 amino acids. CDR3 region: CASSLVTGGSYGYTF. The CDR3 DNA reads TGTGCCAGCAGCTTAGTTACAGGGGGTAGCTATGGCTACACCTTC.

This chain joins TRBV12-3 or TRBV12-4 and TRBJ2-7; the match to TRBD1 covers 9 bases. Trimming at V came to 7 bases and at J to 6 bases, leaving 4 bases not matched to a gene. The CDR3 has 12 amino acids. The CDR3: CASTKDRGEQYF. The CDR3 DNA is TGTGCCAGCACCAAGGACAGGGGCGAGCAGTACTTC.

This clone was detected once. CDR3 sequence: CASSQEIGGLYGYTF. The CDR3 region has the DNA TGTGCCAGCAGCCAAGAAATAGGAGGGCTCTATGGCTACACCTTC. The rearrangement links TRBV3-1 (or the pseudogene TRBV3-2) to TRBJ1-2; unclear D gene. CDR1 LGHDT and CDR2 YNNKEL come from the germline V gene (reference sequence). The CDR3 has 15 amino acids. Deletions cut 0 bases from V and 4 bases from J, with 12 bases between.

This clone has at least ten counts. The chain recombines TRBV18 with TRBJ1-6, with D tentatively TRBD1 (6 bases). CDR3 length equals 16 residues. V was trimmed by 1 base and J by 6 bases, leaving 13 bases between them. Germline assignment: CDR1 KGHSH and CDR2 LQKENI. CDR3 region: CASSPLQDSGNSPLHF. The DNA of the CDR3 is TGTGCCAGCTCACCACTCCAGGACAGCGGTAATTCACCCCTCCACTTT.

This rearrangement joins TRBV3-1 (or the pseudogene TRBV3-2) to TRBJ2-7; 10 bases line up with TRBD2. Germline trimming cut 1 base from V and 12 bases from J; bases unmatched to any gene: 9. The germline gives CDR1 LGHDT, CDR2 YNNKEL (reference sequence). CDR3 size: 14 residues. CDR3 DNA: TGTGCCAGCAGCCAAGGACTAGCGGGCTACAGACTGTACTTC. It codes for CASSQGLAGYRLYF.